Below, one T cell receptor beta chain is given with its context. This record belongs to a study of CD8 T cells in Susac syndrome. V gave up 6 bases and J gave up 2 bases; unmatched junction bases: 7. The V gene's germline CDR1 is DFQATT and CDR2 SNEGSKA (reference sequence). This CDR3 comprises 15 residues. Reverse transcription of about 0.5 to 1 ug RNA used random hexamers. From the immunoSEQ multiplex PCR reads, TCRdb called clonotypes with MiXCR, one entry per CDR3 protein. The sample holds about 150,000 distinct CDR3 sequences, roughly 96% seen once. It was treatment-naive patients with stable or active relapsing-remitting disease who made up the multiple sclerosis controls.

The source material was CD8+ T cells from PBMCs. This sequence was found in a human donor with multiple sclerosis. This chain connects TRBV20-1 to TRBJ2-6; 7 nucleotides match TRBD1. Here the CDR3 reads CSAGPTGAGANVLTF. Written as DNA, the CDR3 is TGCAGTGCGGGACCTACAGGGGCTGGGGCCAACGTCCTGACTTTC.